Sequencing of this T cell receptor beta chain was carried out in a study of radiotherapy plus CTLA-4 blockade in lung cancer. Across the study: Objective responses arose in about 18% of patients, and 25% to 35% experienced disease control. Findings of the study overall: Reportedly, early blood T cell clone dynamics best predicted response, with interferon-beta. Researchers report tumor-derived TCR clones expanding in blood after radiotherapy plus ipilimumab.

Only in-frame clones appear in the TCRdb table, and some are missing; sequencing was by immunoSEQ multiplex PCR. This sample has 71,000 or so clones, with 85% to 90% found just once. CDR3 length: 12 residues. V was shortened by 4 bases and J by 3 bases, with 6 bases between the two germline ends. In germline, CDR1 is SNHLY, CDR2 FYNNEI. Comments on this clone: What it binds is unknown.

The sample in question was peripheral blood, obtained from a patient treated with radiotherapy plus ipilimumab. V usage is TRBV2 and J usage is TRBJ2-5, with D hard to call. The sequence came from a human donor with non-small cell lung cancer who had stable disease on radiotherapy plus ipilimumab. CDR3 nucleotides: TGTGCCAGCAGTGGTTCAGAAGAGACCCAGTACTTC. Translating gives CASSGSEETQYF.